This is a list of T cell receptor beta chains from one sample in a study of cytomegalovirus exposure and HLA in healthy donors. The repertoire was sequenced with immunoSEQ multiplex PCR; TCRdb's copy has only in-frame clones and lacks some. The table includes fewer than 250,000 clones, 87% detected once. Sequenced material: PBMCs. All receptors derive from a young man in good health and CMV-seronegative. Both conserved end residues are part of each CDR3. Fields, in order: CDR3 length, J gene, clone size, D gene, V gene, CDR3 DNA, CDR3 protein. The D gene is left open where the match is weak. The size field is filled for only some rows; it gives once, few, many or a size class.

>15|TRBJ1-4|-|-|TRBV6-5
TGTGCCAGCACGATAAGTTTCGGAACTAATGAAAAACTGTTTTTT
CASTISFGTNEKLFF
>13|TRBJ1-2|few|-|TRBV11-2
TGTGCCAGCAGCACGACAGGAGTATATGGCTACACCTTC
CASSTTGVYGYTF
>17|TRBJ2-2|-|TRBD2|TRBV4-1
TGCGCCAGCAGCCAAGGTCTCGGCGGGAGGGGAACCGGGGAGCTGTTTTTT
CASSQGLGGRGTGELFF
>13|TRBJ1-1|-|TRBD1|TRBV27
TGTGCCAGCAGTCTCCGGGACAGACCTGAAGCTTTCTTT
CASSLRDRPEAFF
>18|TRBJ2-3|-|-|TRBV23-1
TGCGCCAGCAGTCGGTTGGATTGGTCCAGGGGACCTTTAGACACGCAGTATTTT
CASSRLDWSRGPLDTQYF
>17|TRBJ1-4|-|-|TRBV5-1
TGCGCCAGCAGCTTGGTCGCTAGGGGTGCAACTAATGAAAAACTGTTTTTT
CASSLVARGATNEKLFF
>17|TRBJ1-5|-|TRBD1|TRBV7-9
TGTGCCAGCAGCTTAGGGGCAGGGGGGATAGGCAATCAGCCCCAGCATTTT
CASSLGAGGIGNQPQHF
>16|TRBJ2-4|-|-|TRBV4-3
TGCGCCAGCAGCCAAGATATCCTCCGAGCCAAAAACATTCAGTACTTC
CASSQDILRAKNIQYF
>14|TRBJ1-6|-|-|TRBV27
TGTGCCAGCACGAAACAGTTACCTAATTCACCCCTCCACTTT
CASTKQLPNSPLHF
>15|TRBJ2-7|-|-|TRBV4-3
TGCGCCAGCAGCCAAGAGCTAGCAACAAGAGGGGAGCAGTACTTC
CASSQELATRGEQYF
>13|TRBJ1-2|-|-|TRBV28
TGTGCCAGCAGTTCGCGGGTTGGGCAAGGCTACACCTTC
CASSSRVGQGYTF
>14|TRBJ2-5|-|TRBD2|TRBV2
TGTGCCAGCAGTGAATATCTAGGCGGGGGGACCCAGTACTTC
CASSEYLGGGTQYF
>11|TRBJ2-7|-|TRBD2|TRBV20-1
TGCAGTGCTACGGGGGGATACGAGCAGTACTTC
CSATGGYEQYF
>17|TRBJ2-7|-|-|TRBV5-4
TGTGCCAGCAGCTTGGAGGCAGGGGCGCCGGCTTCCTACGAGCAGTACTTC
CASSLEAGAPASYEQYF
>15|TRBJ2-3|-|TRBD2|TRBV27
TGTGCCAGCAGTGCCTTAGCGGGAGGTATAGATACGCAGTATTTT
CASSALAGGIDTQYF
>14|TRBJ2-2|-|TRBD1|TRBV7-3
TGTGCCAGCAGCATAGACAGGGCCACCGGGGAGCTGTTTTTT
CASSIDRATGELFF
>11|TRBJ2-7|-|-|TRBV20-1
TGCAGTGCTAGAGAGGCGCGGGACGTCTGTTTC
CSAREARDVCF
>16|TRBJ2-3|-|TRBD2|TRBV28
TGTGCCAGCAGTTCGAATCGGGGGGGCCTGACAGATACGCAGTATTTT
CASSSNRGGLTDTQYF
>14|TRBJ1-1|-|-|TRBV6-6
TGTGCCAGCAGTTACGAGGGATCCCACACTGAAGCTTTCTTT
CASSYEGSHTEAFF
>15|TRBJ1-3|-|-|TRBV28
TGTGCCAGCAGTTTGGGGGGTGCCTCAGGAAACACCATATATTTT
CASSLGGASGNTIYF
>14|TRBJ1-6|-|TRBD1|TRBV5-6
TGTGCCAGCAGCTTGGGGCAGGGGGCTAGAGCCCTCCACTTT
CASSLGQGARALHF
>12|TRBJ1-3|-|-|TRBV9
TGTGCCAGCGGTAGCTCTGGAAACACCATATATTTT
CASGSSGNTIYF
>12|TRBJ2-7|-|-|TRBV9
TGTGCCAGCAGCGTAGAGGGGGTCGAGCAGTACTTC
CASSVEGVEQYF
>19|TRBJ2-2|-|-|TRBV28
TGTGCCAGCAGTACCCCACACGGGAGAATCCATCTCAACACCGGGGAGCTGTTTTTT
CASSTPHGRIHLNTGELFF
>17|TRBJ2-1|-|-|TRBV13
TGTGCCAGCAGCTTGAGACTCCACCAGAATACATACAATGAGCAGTTCTTC
CASSLRLHQNTYNEQFF
>15|TRBJ1-6|-|TRBD1|TRBV28
TGTGCCAGCAGTCCTCGACAGGGCTATAATTCACCCCTCCACTTT
CASSPRQGYNSPLHF
>16|TRBJ2-1|-|-|TRBV13
TGTGCCAGCAACCAATACGATGACAGGTGGGACAATGAGCAGTTCTTC
CASNQYDDRWDNEQFF
>13|TRBJ2-3|-|-|TRBV29-1
TGCAGCGTTGAGGGGGGGGCCGCAGATACGCAGTATTTT
CSVEGGAADTQYF
>13|TRBJ1-5|-|-|TRBV4-3
TGCGCCAGCAGCTTGGACTGGGGTCAGCCCCAGCATTTT
CASSLDWGQPQHF
>12|TRBJ1-6|-|-|TRBV7-2
TGTGCCAGCGGGGACATTACTTCACCCCTCCACTTT
CASGDITSPLHF
>14|TRBJ2-5|-|-|TRBV9
TGTGCCAGCAGCGTTAGCGGAGGCAGAGAGACCCAGTACTTC
CASSVSGGRETQYF
>13|TRBJ1-2|-|-|TRBV6-5
TGTGCCAGCAGTTACAAGACAGATTATGGCTACACCTTC
CASSYKTDYGYTF
>17|TRBJ2-2|-|TRBD1|TRBV7-8
TGTGCCAGCAGCCGGGACAGGAACCGCCGGAACACCGGGGAGCTGTTTTTT
CASSRDRNRRNTGELFF
>11|TRBJ2-1|-|-|TRBV19
TGTGCCAGTAGTAATGAGGGAGAGCAGTTCTTC
CASSNEGEQFF
>16|TRBJ2-7|-|TRBD1|TRBV11-2
TGTGCCAGCAGCCCTACCAACCTGGACAGGGGGCACGAGCAGTACTTC
CASSPTNLDRGHEQYF
>17|TRBJ2-1|-|TRBD2|TRBV4-3
TGCGCCAGCAGCCAAGATTCGAGGACTAGATCCTACAATGAGCAGTTCTTC
CASSQDSRTRSYNEQFF
>15|TRBJ2-1|-|TRBD1|TRBV7-3
TGTGCCAGCAGCTTAGACAGGGGAGGCTACAATGAGCAGTTCTTC
CASSLDRGGYNEQFF